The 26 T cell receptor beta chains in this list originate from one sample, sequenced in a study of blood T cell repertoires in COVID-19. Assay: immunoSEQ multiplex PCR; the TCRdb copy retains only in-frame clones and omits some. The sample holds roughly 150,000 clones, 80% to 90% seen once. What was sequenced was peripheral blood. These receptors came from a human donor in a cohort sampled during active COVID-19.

CDR3 amino acids: CASRPTGTGVGELFF. In nucleotides, the CDR3 is TGTGCCAGCAGACCCACCGGGACAGGGGTCGGGGAGCTGTTTTTT. The chain recombines TRBV28 with TRBJ2-2; 10 bases are shared with TRBD1. V trimming: 6 bases; J trimming: 7 bases; junction bases outside the gene matches: 8. Germline-derived CDR1 and CDR2 are MDHEN and SYDVKM. The CDR3 spans 15 residues.

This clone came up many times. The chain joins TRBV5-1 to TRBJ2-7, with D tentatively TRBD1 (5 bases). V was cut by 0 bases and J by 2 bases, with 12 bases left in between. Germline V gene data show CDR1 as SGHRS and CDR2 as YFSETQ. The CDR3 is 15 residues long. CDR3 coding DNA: TGCGCCAGCAGCTTGGCGGCAGGGCAACCCTACGAGCAGTACTTC. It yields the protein CASSLAAGQPYEQYF.

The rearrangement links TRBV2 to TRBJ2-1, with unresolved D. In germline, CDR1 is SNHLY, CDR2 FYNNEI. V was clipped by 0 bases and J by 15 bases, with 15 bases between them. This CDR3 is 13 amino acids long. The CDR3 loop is CASSEALPSYRFF. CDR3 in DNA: TGTGCCAGCAGTGAAGCGCTTCCTAGTTATCGGTTCTTC.

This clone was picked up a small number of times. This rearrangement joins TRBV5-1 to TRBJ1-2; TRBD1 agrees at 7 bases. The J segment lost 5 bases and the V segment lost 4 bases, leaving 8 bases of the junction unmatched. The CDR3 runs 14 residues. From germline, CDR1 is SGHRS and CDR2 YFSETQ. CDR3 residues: CASSRDRDLYGYTF. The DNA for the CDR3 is TGCGCCAGCAGCCGCGACAGGGATCTTTATGGCTACACCTTC.

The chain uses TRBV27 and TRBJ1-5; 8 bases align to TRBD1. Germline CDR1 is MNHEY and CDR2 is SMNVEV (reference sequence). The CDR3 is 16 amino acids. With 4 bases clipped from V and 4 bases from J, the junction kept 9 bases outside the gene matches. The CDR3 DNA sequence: TGTGCCAGCAGTTCGACAGGGGCCTGGAGGAATCAGCCCCAGCATTTT. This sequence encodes CASSSTGAWRNQPQHF.

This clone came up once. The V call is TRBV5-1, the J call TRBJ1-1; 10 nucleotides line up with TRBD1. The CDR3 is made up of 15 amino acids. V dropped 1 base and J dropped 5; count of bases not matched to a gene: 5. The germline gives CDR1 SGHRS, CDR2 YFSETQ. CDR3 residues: CASSLLGDRGTEAFF. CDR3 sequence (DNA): TGCGCCAGCAGCTTGTTGGGGGACAGGGGTACTGAAGCTTTCTTT.

DNA of the CDR3: TGTGCCAGCACCCAATTAGGGGACAGGGGGAAGACCCAGTACTTC. This sequence encodes CASTQLGDRGKTQYF. V usage is TRBV27 and J usage is TRBJ2-5; 11 nucleotides match TRBD1. The CDR3 has 15 amino acids. CDR1 is MNHEY and CDR2 is SMNVEV in the germline V gene (reference sequence). After removal of 7 bases from V and 6 bases from J, the junction contained 10 bases not matched to a gene.

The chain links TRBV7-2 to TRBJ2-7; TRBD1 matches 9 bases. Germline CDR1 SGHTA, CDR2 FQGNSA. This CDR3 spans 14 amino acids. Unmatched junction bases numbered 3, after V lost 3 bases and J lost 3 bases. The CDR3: CASSFLGQGYEQYF. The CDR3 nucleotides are TGTGCCAGCAGCTTTCTGGGACAGGGCTACGAGCAGTACTTC.

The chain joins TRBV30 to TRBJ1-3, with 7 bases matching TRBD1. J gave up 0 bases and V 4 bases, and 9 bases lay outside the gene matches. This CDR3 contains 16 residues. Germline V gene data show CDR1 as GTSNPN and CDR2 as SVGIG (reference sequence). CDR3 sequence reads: CAWIPDRFFSGNTIYF. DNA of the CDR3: TGTGCCTGGATTCCGGACAGGTTCTTCTCTGGAAACACCATATATTTT.

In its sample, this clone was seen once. The CDR3 spells CASSPGDRLNEQFF. CDR3 nucleotides: TGTGCCAGCAGCCCAGGGGATAGGTTAAATGAGCAGTTCTTC. This sequence joins TRBV5-4 and TRBJ2-1; maybe TRBD1 (6 bases). Germline V lookup: CDR1 SGHNT, CDR2 YYREEE (reference sequence). Trimming removed 4 bases from V and 7 bases from J, with 15 bases in between. This CDR3 region has 14 residues.

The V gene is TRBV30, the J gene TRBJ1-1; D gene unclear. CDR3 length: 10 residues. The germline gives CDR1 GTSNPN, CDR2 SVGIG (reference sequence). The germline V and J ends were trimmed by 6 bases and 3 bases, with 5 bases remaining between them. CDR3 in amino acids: CACHYTEAFF. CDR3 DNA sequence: TGTGCCTGCCATTACACTGAAGCTTTCTTT.

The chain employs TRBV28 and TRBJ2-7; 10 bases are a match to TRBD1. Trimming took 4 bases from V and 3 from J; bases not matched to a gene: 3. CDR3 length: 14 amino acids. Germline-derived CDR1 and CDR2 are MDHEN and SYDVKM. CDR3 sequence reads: CASSSGTGDYEQYF. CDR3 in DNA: TGTGCCAGCAGTTCCGGGACAGGGGACTACGAGCAGTACTTC.

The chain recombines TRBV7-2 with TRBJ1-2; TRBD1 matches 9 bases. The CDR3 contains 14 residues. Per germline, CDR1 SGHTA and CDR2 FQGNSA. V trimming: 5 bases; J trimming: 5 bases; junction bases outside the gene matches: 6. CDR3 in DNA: TGTGCCAGCAGCCTAGACAGGGGGGCATATGGCTACACCTTC. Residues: CASSLDRGAYGYTF.

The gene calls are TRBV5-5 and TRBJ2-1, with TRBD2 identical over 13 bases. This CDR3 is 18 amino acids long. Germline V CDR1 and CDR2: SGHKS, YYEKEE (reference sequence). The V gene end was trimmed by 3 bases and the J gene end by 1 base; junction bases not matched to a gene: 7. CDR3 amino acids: CASSSGLAGVGSYNEQFF. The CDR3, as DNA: TGTGCCAGCAGCTCCGGACTAGCGGGAGTTGGTTCCTACAATGAGCAGTTCTTC. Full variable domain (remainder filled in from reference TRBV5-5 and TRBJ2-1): DAGVTQSPTHLIKTRGQQVTLRCSPISGHKSVSWYQQVLGQGPQFIFQYYEKEERGRGNFPDRFSARQFPNYSSELNVNALLLGDSALYLCASSSGLAGVGSYNEQFFGPGTRLTVL.

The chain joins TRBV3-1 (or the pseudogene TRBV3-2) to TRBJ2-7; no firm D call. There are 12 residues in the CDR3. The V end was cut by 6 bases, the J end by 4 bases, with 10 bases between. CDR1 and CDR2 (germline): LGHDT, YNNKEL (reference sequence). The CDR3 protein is CASRLVLYEQYF. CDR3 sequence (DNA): TGTGCCAGCAGGCTTGTCCTATACGAGCAGTACTTC.

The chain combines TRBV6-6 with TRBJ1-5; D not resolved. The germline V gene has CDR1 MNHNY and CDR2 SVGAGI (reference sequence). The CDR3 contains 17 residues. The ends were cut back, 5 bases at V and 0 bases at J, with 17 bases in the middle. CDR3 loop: CASSPRRDIYSNQPQHF. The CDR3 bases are TGTGCCAGCAGTCCCCGACGGGATATCTATAGCAATCAGCCCCAGCATTTT.

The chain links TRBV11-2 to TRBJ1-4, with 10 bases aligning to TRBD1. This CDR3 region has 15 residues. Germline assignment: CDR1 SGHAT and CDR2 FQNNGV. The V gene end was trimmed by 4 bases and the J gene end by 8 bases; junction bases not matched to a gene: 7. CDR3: CASSWWGQGSEKLFF. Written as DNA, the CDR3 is TGTGCCAGCAGCTGGTGGGGACAGGGGAGCGAAAAACTGTTTTTT.

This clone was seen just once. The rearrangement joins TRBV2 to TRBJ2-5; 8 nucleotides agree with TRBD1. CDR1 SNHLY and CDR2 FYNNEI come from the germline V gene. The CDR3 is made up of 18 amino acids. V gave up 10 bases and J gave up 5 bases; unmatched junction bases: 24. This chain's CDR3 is CATEIGDIEQGEMETQYF. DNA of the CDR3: TGTGCCACCGAAATCGGGGATATCGAACAGGGGGAAATGGAGACCCAGTACTTC.

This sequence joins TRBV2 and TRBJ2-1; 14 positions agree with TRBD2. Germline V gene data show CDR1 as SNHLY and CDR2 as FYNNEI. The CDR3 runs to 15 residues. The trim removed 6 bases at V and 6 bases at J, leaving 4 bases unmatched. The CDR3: CASRPGTSGGNEQFF. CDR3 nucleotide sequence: TGTGCCAGCAGGCCCGGGACTAGCGGGGGCAATGAGCAGTTCTTC.

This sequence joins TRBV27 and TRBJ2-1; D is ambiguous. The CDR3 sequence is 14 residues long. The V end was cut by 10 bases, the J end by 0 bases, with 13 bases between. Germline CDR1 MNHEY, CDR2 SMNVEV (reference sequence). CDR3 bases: TGTGCCACCACCCAATATAGCTCCTACAATGAGCAGTTCTTC. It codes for CATTQYSSYNEQFF.

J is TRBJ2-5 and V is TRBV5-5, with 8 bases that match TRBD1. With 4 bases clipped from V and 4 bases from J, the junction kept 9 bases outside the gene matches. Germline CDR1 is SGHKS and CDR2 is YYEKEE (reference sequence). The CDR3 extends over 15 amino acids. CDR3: CASSGQPDRVETQYF. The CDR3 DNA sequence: TGTGCCAGCAGCGGACAACCGGACAGGGTAGAGACCCAGTACTTC. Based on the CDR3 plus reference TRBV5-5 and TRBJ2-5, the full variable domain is DAGVTQSPTHLIKTRGQQVTLRCSPISGHKSVSWYQQVLGQGPQFIFQYYEKEERGRGNFPDRFSARQFPNYSSELNVNALLLGDSALYLCASSGQPDRVETQYFGPGTRLLVL.

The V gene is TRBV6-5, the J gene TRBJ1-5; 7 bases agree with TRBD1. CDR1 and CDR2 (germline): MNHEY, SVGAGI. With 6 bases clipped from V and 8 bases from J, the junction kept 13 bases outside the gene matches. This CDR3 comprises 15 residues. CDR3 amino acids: CASSSTRDSWKPQHF. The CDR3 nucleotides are TGTGCCAGCAGCTCCACCCGGGACAGCTGGAAGCCCCAGCATTTT.

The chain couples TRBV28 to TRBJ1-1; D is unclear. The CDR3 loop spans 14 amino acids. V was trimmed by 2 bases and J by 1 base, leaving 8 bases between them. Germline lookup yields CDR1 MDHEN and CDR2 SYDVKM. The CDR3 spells CASSLRGRNTEAFF. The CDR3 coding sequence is TGTGCCAGCAGTTTAAGAGGGCGGAACACTGAAGCTTTCTTT.

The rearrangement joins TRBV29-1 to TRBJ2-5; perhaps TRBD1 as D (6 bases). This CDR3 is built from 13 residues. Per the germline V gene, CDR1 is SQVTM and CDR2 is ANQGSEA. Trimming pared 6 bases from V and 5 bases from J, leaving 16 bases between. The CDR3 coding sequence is TGCAGCGTCCCTCAGGGGATGGCGGAGACCCAGTACTTC. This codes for CSVPQGMAETQYF.

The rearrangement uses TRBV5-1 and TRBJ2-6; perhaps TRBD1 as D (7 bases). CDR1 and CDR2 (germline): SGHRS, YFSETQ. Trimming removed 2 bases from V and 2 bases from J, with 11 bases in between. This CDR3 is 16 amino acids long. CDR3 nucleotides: TGCGCCAGCAGCTTTGGCGGGACAGCTGGGGCCAACGTCCTGACTTTC. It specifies CASSFGGTAGANVLTF.

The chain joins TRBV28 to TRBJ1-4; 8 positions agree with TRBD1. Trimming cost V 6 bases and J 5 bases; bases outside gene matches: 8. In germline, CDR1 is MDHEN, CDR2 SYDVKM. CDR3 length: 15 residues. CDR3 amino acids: CASRSQGAGNEKLFF. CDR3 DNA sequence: TGTGCCAGCAGGTCTCAGGGGGCGGGAAATGAAAAACTGTTTTTT.